The 24 T cell receptor beta chains below come from one sample, sequenced in a study of beta chain features in type 1 diabetes. Isolated RNA was reverse transcribed in full, so expressed TCRB transcripts were sequenced. Repertoires were generated with immunoSEQ multiplex PCR, while TCRdb's copy carries only in-frame clones and drops some. The table lists about 220,000 clones, under 13% of them singletons. Sequencing used central memory CD4+ T cells from blood. The receptors shown here come from a man aged 18-30 years in good health.

As for this clone: This likely came from a read error, as a far larger clone is one base away. This chain connects TRBV30 to TRBJ2-7, with 10 bases fitting TRBD2. This CDR3 comprises 14 residues. Looked up from germline, CDR1 is GTSNPN and CDR2 is SVGIG (reference sequence). J gave up 6 bases and V 5 bases, and 10 bases lay outside the gene matches. The CDR3 reads CAWDSSGSYREQYF. In DNA form, the CDR3 reads TGTGCCTGGGACTCTAGCGGGAGCTACCGCGAGCAGTACTTC. The full variable domain, completed using reference TRBV30 and TRBJ2-7, is SQTIHQWPATLVQPVGSPLSLECTVEGTSNPNLYWYRQAAGRGLQLLFYSVGIGQISSEVPQNLSASRPQDRQFILSSKKLLLSDSGFYLCAWDSSGSYREQYFGPGTRLTVT.

CDR3 nucleotides: TGTGCCAGCAACAGGGTGGATCAGCCCCAGCATTTT. It encodes CASNRVDQPQHF. The chain joins TRBV2 to TRBJ1-5; a weak D match, TRBD1 (6 bases). The V gene's germline CDR1 is SNHLY and CDR2 FYNNEI. V was cut by 7 bases and J by 5 bases, with 9 bases left in between. CDR3 size: 12 residues. The variable domain in full, with the rest retrieved from reference TRBV2 and TRBJ1-5, is EPEVTQTPSHQVTQMGQEVILRCVPISNHLYFYWYRQILGQKVEFLVSFYNNEISEKSEIFDDQFSVERPDGSNFTLKIRSTKLEDSAMYFCASNRVDQPQHFGDGTRLSIL.

The chain carries TRBV18 and TRBJ2-7, with 8 positions matching TRBD2. The V gene end was trimmed by 8 bases and the J gene end by 1 base; junction bases not matched to a gene: 7. CDR1 and CDR2 from the germline V gene are KGHSH and LQKENI. The CDR3 sequence is 14 residues long. CDR3 in amino acids: CASTGTSSSYEQYF. The CDR3 DNA is TGTGCCAGCACCGGGACTAGTTCATCCTACGAGCAGTACTTC.

CDR3 region: CASSPLTRADEQFF. Written as DNA, the CDR3 is TGTGCCAGCAGCCCGCTTACGAGAGCCGATGAGCAGTTCTTC. The chain couples TRBV14 to TRBJ2-1; the D is unclear. CDR1 is SGHDN, CDR2 FVKESK, per germline. Trimming removed 4 bases from V and 8 bases from J, with 15 bases in between. This CDR3 has 14 residues.

This clone was picked up a small number of times. The rearrangement joins TRBV2 to TRBJ2-7; weak D call: TRBD1 (6 bases). Germline loops: CDR1 SNHLY, CDR2 FYNNEI. This CDR3 region has 16 residues. Trimming stripped 6 bases from V and 6 bases from J, with 24 bases between. The CDR3 sequence: CASSTGFGAGAIEQYF. The CDR3 DNA reads as TGTGCCAGCAGCACCGGATTTGGGGCAGGGGCAATCGAGCAGTACTTC.

The V call is TRBV4-3, the J call TRBJ1-2; perhaps TRBD1 as D (5 bases). Germline V gene sequence: CDR1 LGHNA, CDR2 YSLEER. V lost 0 bases, J lost 5 bases, and 16 bases lay in between. The CDR3 has 16 residues. CDR3 sequence: CASSQDRPGPGYGYTF. Written as DNA, the CDR3 is TGCGCCAGCAGCCAAGATAGGCCGGGACCGGGATATGGCTACACCTTC.

This clone turned up a few times. The rearrangement uses TRBV30 and TRBJ2-2; no clear D. Looked up from germline, CDR1 is GTSNPN and CDR2 is SVGIG (reference sequence). The CDR3 is 16 amino acids. V lost 3 bases and J 1 base, leaving 15 bases between the germline ends. The CDR3 coding sequence is TGTGCCTGGAGGGACCTTGGCGGATTGAACACCGGGGAGCTGTTTTTT. Its translation: CAWRDLGGLNTGELFF.

This clone was counted only a few times. The genes are TRBV2 and TRBJ2-5; D remains unclear. CDR1 SNHLY and CDR2 FYNNEI come from the germline V gene. V lost 5 bases to trimming and J lost 6 bases, with 13 bases between them. This CDR3 has 13 amino acids. In DNA, the CDR3 is TGTGCCAGCAGTCCTACGGGCCTGAAGACCCAGTACTTC. Amino acids: CASSPTGLKTQYF.

V is TRBV7-9 and J is TRBJ2-5, with D unresolved. The CDR3 spans 13 residues. V lost 9 bases and J 5 bases, leaving 16 bases between the germline ends. Germline V gene sequence: CDR1 SEHNR, CDR2 FQNEAQ (reference sequence). The CDR3 sequence is CASLFVGSETQYF. CDR3 sequence (DNA): TGTGCCAGTCTTTTTGTGGGATCTGAGACCCAGTACTTC.

In this sample, this clone turned up many times. Other DNA sequences in the sample encode the same CDR3. The chain carries TRBV4-2 and TRBJ2-5; the D gene is possibly TRBD1 (6 bases). V lost 0 bases and J lost 4, with 6 bases in between. CDR1 and CDR2 from the germline V gene are LGHNA and YNFKEQ. The CDR3 sequence is 13 residues long. In DNA, the CDR3 is TGTGCCAGCAGCCAAGACAGGGGAGAGACCCAGTACTTC. It is translated as CASSQDRGETQYF.

This clone was seen at least ten times. The chain combines TRBV6-1 with TRBJ1-2; D gene uncertain. Trimming left V 8 bases short and J 0 bases short, with 10 bases between. The germline CDR1 and CDR2 sequences are MNHNS and SASEGT. The CDR3 spans 13 residues. The CDR3 DNA is TGTGCCAGCTTCCCCCACCCTAACTATGGCTACACCTTC. Amino acid sequence: CASFPHPNYGYTF.

The chain has TRBV2 and TRBJ2-7; possible D gene TRBD1, 5 bases. The CDR3 covers 12 residues. V was clipped by 11 bases and J by 4 bases, with 15 bases between them. Germline V gene sequence: CDR1 SNHLY, CDR2 FYNNEI. CDR3 protein: CASEQDPYEQYF. Written as DNA, the CDR3 is TGTGCCTCAGAACAGGACCCATACGAGCAGTACTTC.

This clone has more than one count but fewer than ten. The chain employs TRBV2 and TRBJ2-3, with D perhaps given as TRBD1 or TRBD2 (5 bases each). V gave up 6 bases and J gave up 3 bases, with 10 bases separating them. The CDR3 is 13 residues long. Per the germline V gene, CDR1 is SNHLY and CDR2 is FYNNEI. CDR3 in DNA: TGTGCCAGCAGCCGCAGGGAGACAGATACGCAGTATTTT. Translated: CASSRRETDTQYF.

The table lists this clone with a few counts. The CDR3 reads CSVAVGNTEAFF. In DNA form, the CDR3 reads TGCAGCGTTGCGGTAGGGAACACTGAAGCTTTCTTT. The genes are TRBV29-1 and TRBJ1-1; D gene ambiguous. The V gene lost 4 bases and the J gene lost 1 base, with 7 bases spanning the gap. The CDR3 is 12 residues long. The germline CDR1 and CDR2 sequences are SQVTM and ANQGSEA. The full variable domain, rest sourced from reference TRBV29-1 and TRBJ1-1, is SAVISQKPSRDICQRGTSLTIQCQVDSQVTMMFWYRQQPGQSLTLIATANQGSEATYESGFVIDKFPISRPNLTFSTLTVSNMSPEDSSIYLCSVAVGNTEAFFGQGTRLTVV.

J is TRBJ1-1 and V is TRBV2, with a tentative D call TRBD1 (6 bases). The V end lost 4 bases, the J end lost 0 bases, and 15 bases lay between the germline ends. This CDR3 region has 16 residues. Germline V gives CDR1 SNHLY, CDR2 FYNNEI. This chain's CDR3 is CASSVDRLKMNTEAFF. CDR3 bases: TGTGCCAGCAGTGTGGACAGACTCAAGATGAACACTGAAGCTTTCTTT.

V usage is TRBV30 and J usage is TRBJ2-7, with D possibly called TRBD1 or TRBD2 (5 bases each). Germline V gene data show CDR1 as GTSNPN and CDR2 as SVGIG (reference sequence). V lost 0 bases and J 8 bases, leaving 14 bases between the germline ends. The CDR3 contains 13 residues. CDR3 amino acids: CAWSVNGATKQYF. The CDR3 DNA follows: TGTGCCTGGAGTGTAAACGGGGCAACGAAGCAGTACTTC.

Notes on this clone: A junction boundary mismatches the germline segment, possibly from a read error. The chain recombines TRBV18 with TRBJ2-1; TRBD1 matches 8 bases. CDR1 and CDR2 from the germline V gene are KGHSH and LQKENI. The CDR3 is 16 residues long. The CDR3 protein is CASAPPGQGISNEQFF. The DNA for the CDR3 is TGTGCCAGCGCACCACCTGGACAGGGAATTTCCAATGAGCAGTTCTTC.

This clone has a count of ten or more. This same CDR3 is encoded by further DNA sequences in the sample. This CDR3 reads CASSGQGTDTQYF. CDR3 sequence (DNA): TGTGCCAGCAGTGGACAGGGGACAGATACGCAGTATTTT. The chain has TRBV2 and TRBJ2-3; 8 bases match TRBD1. The CDR3 length is 13 residues. Germline trimming cut 4 bases from V and 3 bases from J; bases unmatched to any gene: 0. Germline CDR1 and CDR2: SNHLY and FYNNEI. The variable domain in full, with the rest retrieved from reference TRBV2 and TRBJ2-3, is EPEVTQTPSHQVTQMGQEVILRCVPISNHLYFYWYRQILGQKVEFLVSFYNNEISEKSEIFDDQFSVERPDGSNFTLKIRSTKLEDSAMYFCASSGQGTDTQYFGPGTRLTVL.

The rearrangement uses TRBV5-1 and TRBJ2-7; TRBD2 aligns across 7 bases. This CDR3 has 16 residues. The V gene's germline CDR1 is SGHRS and CDR2 YFSETQ. After removal of 6 bases from V and 0 bases from J, the junction contained 12 bases not matched to a gene. CDR3 amino acids: CASTPDPGGSSYEQYF. CDR3 DNA: TGCGCCAGCACCCCGGACCCGGGGGGAAGCTCCTACGAGCAGTACTTC.

This clone was counted many times. V and J are TRBV18 and TRBJ2-3; no definite D call. V lost 2 bases to trimming and J lost 6 bases, with 9 bases between them. Germline V gives CDR1 KGHSH, CDR2 LQKENI. The CDR3 runs to 13 residues. CDR3 DNA: TGTGCCAGCTCACCAGGGCCTCTCGATACGCAGTATTTT. The encoded protein is CASSPGPLDTQYF.

This clone appeared many times. The chain joins TRBV19 to TRBJ2-5; D perhaps matches TRBD2 (6 bases). V was shortened by 1 base and J by 4 bases, with 13 bases between the two germline ends. Looked up from germline, CDR1 is LNHDA and CDR2 is SQIVND (reference sequence). This CDR3 comprises 15 residues. The CDR3 protein is CASSIVAGTGETQYF. The CDR3 DNA reads as TGTGCCAGTAGTATAGTGGCGGGGACGGGAGAGACCCAGTACTTC.

The rearrangement links TRBV5-6 to TRBJ2-7, with 9 bases identical to TRBD2. The CDR3 consists of 17 residues. CDR1 and CDR2 (germline): SGHDT, YYEEEE. The V segment lost 4 bases and the J segment 2 bases; nucleotides outside the gene matches: 13. CDR3 amino acids: CASSRRPSGKGTYEQYF. DNA of the CDR3: TGTGCCAGCAGCAGGCGGCCTAGCGGGAAGGGAACCTACGAGCAGTACTTC. The whole variable domain, filled in from reference TRBV5-6 and TRBJ2-7, reads DAGVTQSPTHLIKTRGQQVTLRCSPKSGHDTVSWYQQALGQGPQFIFQYYEEEERQRGNFPDRFSGHQFPNYSSELNVNALLLGDSALYLCASSRRPSGKGTYEQYFGPGTRLTVT.

In this sample, this clone turned up a few times. The chain carries TRBV28 and TRBJ2-5; no reliable D call. Trimming removed 4 bases at V and 7 bases at J, with 10 bases between. There are 12 residues in the CDR3. The germline V gene encodes CDR1 MDHEN and CDR2 SYDVKM. CDR3 nucleotide sequence: TGTGCCAGCAGTTCAGGTCTCGGGACCCAGTACTTC. Its translation: CASSSGLGTQYF.

The sample holds a few counts of this clone. This chain connects TRBV7-2 to TRBJ1-2, with 7 bases identical to TRBD1. The junction had 15 bases not matched to a gene; V was cut back by 5 bases and J by 12 bases. From germline, CDR1 is SGHTA and CDR2 FQGNSA. This CDR3 has 14 amino acids. The CDR3 coding sequence is TGTGCCAGCAGCGAACTACAGGGGCTTCTCGTCGACACCTTC. Translation: CASSELQGLLVDTF. Filled out from reference TRBV7-2 and TRBJ1-2, the complete variable domain reads GAGVSQSPSNKVTEKGKDVELRCDPISGHTALYWYRQSLGQGLEFLIYFQGNSAPDKSGLPSDRFSAERTGGSVSTLTIQRTQQEDSAVYLCASSELQGLLVDTFGSGTRLTVV.